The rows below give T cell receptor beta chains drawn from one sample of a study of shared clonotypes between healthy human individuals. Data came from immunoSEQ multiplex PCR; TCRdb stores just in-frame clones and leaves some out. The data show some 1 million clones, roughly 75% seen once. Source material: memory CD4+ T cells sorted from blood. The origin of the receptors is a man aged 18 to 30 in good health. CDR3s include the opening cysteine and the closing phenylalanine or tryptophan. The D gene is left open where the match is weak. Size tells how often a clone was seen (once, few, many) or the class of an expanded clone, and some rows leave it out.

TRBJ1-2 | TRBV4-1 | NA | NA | CASRRAGDGPYGYTF | TGCGCCAGCAGACGCGCGGGGGACGGACCCTATGGCTACACCTTC
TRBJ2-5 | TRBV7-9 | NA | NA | CASSFQGQTQYF | TGTGCCAGCAGCTTTCAGGGCCAGACCCAGTACTTC
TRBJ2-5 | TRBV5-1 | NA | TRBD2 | CASSSGGARETQYF | TGCGCCAGCAGCTCCGGGGGGGCCCGGGAGACCCAGTACTTC
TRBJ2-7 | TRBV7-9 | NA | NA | CASSPDAGSNVF | TGTGCCAGCAGCCCGGACGCGGGCAGTAACGTCTTC
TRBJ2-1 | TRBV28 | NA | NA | CASVTLGHEQFF | TGTGCCAGCGTCACACTAGGTCATGAGCAGTTCTTC
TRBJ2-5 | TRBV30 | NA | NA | CAWSFEWGETQYF | TGTGCCTGGAGTTTCGAGTGGGGAGAGACCCAGTACTTC
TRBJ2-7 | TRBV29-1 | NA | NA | CSVSLSYEQYF | TGCAGCGTTAGCCTTTCCTACGAGCAGTACTTC
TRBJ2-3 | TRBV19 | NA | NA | CATTSGLRGTDTQYF | TGTGCCACCACGTCGGGCCTTCGAGGCACAGATACGCAGTATTTT
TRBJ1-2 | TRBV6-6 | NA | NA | CASSQGYGYTF | TGTGCCAGCAGCCAGGGATATGGCTACACCTTC
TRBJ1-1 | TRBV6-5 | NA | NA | CASSPGTEAFF | TGTGCCAGCAGTCCAGGGACTGAAGCTTTCTTT
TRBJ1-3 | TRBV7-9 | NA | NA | CASSPADGGLGNTIYF | TGTGCCAGCAGTCCCGCTGATGGGGGGCTTGGAAACACCATATATTTT
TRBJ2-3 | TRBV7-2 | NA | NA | CASSLGAGGSTDTQYF | TGTGCCAGCAGCTTAGGGGCCGGGGGAAGCACAGATACGCAGTATTTT
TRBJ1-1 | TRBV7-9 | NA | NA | CASSLAGGMNTEAFF | TGTGCCAGCAGCTTAGCTGGAGGCATGAACACTGAAGCTTTCTTT
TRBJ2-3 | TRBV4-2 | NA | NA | CASRGPTDTQYF | TGTGCCAGCAGGGGCCCTACAGATACGCAGTATTTT
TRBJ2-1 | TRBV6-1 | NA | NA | CASSGGPPQPDNEQFF | TGTGCCAGCAGTGGTGGGCCACCCCAACCGGACAATGAGCAGTTCTTC
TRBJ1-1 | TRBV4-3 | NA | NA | CASSQEGATEAFF | TGCGCCAGCAGCCAGGAGGGAGCCACTGAAGCTTTCTTT
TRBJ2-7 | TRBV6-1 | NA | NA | CASSIIRGAEQYF | TGTGCCAGCAGTATCATCAGGGGGGCCGAGCAGTACTTC
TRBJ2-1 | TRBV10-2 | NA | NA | CASSPLVEQFF | TGCGCCAGCAGTCCCCTTGTTGAGCAGTTCTTC
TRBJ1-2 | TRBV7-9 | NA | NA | CASSLGGGDRGYTF | TGTGCCAGCAGCTTAGGAGGAGGGGATCGCGGCTACACCTTC
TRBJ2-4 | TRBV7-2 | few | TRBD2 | CASSAPRGGKGKNIQYF | TGTGCCAGCAGCGCCCCACGGGGGGGGAAAGGCAAAAACATTCAGTACTTC
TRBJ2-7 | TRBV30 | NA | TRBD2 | CAGSSGRAFYEQYF | TGTGCCGGGTCTAGCGGGAGGGCGTTCTACGAGCAGTACTTC
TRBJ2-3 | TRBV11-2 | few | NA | CASSHSDGPDTQYF | TGTGCCAGCAGCCACTCGGATGGCCCAGATACGCAGTATTTT
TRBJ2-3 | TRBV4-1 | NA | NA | CASSQIQGTGGTQYF | TGCGCCAGCAGCCAAATACAGGGAACCGGGGGTACGCAGTATTTT
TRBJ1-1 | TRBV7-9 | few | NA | CASSLDGTNTEAFF | TGTGCCAGCAGCTTAGACGGAACGAACACTGAAGCTTTCTTT
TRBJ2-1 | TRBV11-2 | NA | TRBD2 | CASRALAGAHNEQFF | TGTGCCAGCAGGGCACTAGCGGGAGCCCACAATGAGCAGTTCTTC
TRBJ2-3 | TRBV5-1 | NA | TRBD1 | CASSEGQGSTDTQYF | TGCGCCAGCAGCGAGGGACAGGGGAGCACAGATACGCAGTATTTT
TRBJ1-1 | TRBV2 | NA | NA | CASSPGTRRTTTEAFF | TGTGCCAGCAGTCCCGGGACACGGAGGACGACCACTGAAGCTTTCTTT
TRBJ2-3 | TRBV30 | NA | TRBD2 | CAWSGTSRDTQYF | TGTGCCTGGAGTGGGACTAGTCGGGATACGCAGTATTTT
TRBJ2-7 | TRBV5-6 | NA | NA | CASSFRRGPEQYF | TGTGCCAGCAGCTTTCGTCGGGGACCCGAGCAGTACTTC
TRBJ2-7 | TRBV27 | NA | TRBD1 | CASSPWDRSYEQYF | TGTGCCAGCAGTCCCTGGGACAGAAGCTACGAGCAGTACTTC
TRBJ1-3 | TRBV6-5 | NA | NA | CASSYEGGNTGNTIYF | TGTGCCAGCAGTTACGAAGGGGGTAATACGGGAAACACCATATATTTT
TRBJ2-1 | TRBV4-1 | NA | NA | CASSQLLGGKGQFF | TGCGCCAGCAGCCAGCTCTTAGGGGGTAAGGGGCAGTTCTTC
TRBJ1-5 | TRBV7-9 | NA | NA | CASSSSAGGNQPQHF | TGTGCCAGCAGCTCATCGGCGGGTGGGAATCAGCCCCAGCATTTT
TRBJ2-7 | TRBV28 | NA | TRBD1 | CASWRTGGYEQYF | TGTGCCAGCTGGAGGACAGGAGGCTACGAGCAGTACTTC
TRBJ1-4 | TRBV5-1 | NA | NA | CASSLDRVEKLFF | TGCGCCAGCAGCTTGGACAGGGTTGAAAAACTGTTTTTT
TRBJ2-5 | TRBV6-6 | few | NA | CASSYSVHLYQETQYF | TGTGCCAGCAGTTACTCAGTCCACCTGTACCAAGAGACCCAGTACTTC
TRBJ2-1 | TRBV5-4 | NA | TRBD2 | CASRSGTSGFNEQFF | TGTGCCAGCCGCAGCGGGACTAGCGGCTTCAATGAGCAGTTCTTC
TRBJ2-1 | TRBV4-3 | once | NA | CASSQDNSPYNEQFF | TGCGCCAGCAGCCAAGACAACAGCCCATACAATGAGCAGTTCTTC
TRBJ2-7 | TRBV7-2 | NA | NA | CASSLGGAGPSYEQYF | TGTGCCAGCAGCTTAGGTGGGGCGGGTCCCTCCTACGAGCAGTACTTC
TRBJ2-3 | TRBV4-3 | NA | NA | CASSQDWAGLTDTQYF | TGCGCCAGCAGCCAAGATTGGGCGGGGCTCACAGATACGCAGTATTTT